The 29 T cell receptor beta chains below all came from one sample that was sequenced in a study of blood T cell repertoires in COVID-19. The method was immunoSEQ multiplex PCR; TCRdb's version includes in-frame clones alone and lacks a portion of them. The table shows over 80,000 clones, with 70% to 80% occurring only once. The sequenced material came from peripheral blood. The receptors derive from a woman aged 80 or over with active or convalescent COVID-19.

This clone came up once. The rearrangement uses TRBV6-5 and TRBJ1-5; TRBD1 might be the D (5 bases). This CDR3 is built from 14 residues. Germline assignment: CDR1 MNHEY and CDR2 SVGAGI. Deletions cut 6 bases from V and 7 bases from J, with 16 bases between. The CDR3 protein is CASRVTGGGQPQHF. Written as DNA, the CDR3 is TGTGCCAGCAGGGTTACGGGCGGGGGGCAGCCCCAGCATTTT.

This clone was detected only a few times. V gene TRBV7-2 combines with J gene TRBJ1-2, with D maybe TRBD1 (5 bases). The germline V gene encodes CDR1 SGHTA and CDR2 FQGNSA. V lost 2 bases to trimming and J lost 8 bases, with 15 bases between them. The CDR3 runs 14 residues. DNA for the CDR3: TGTGCCAGCAGCTTACAGGGTGCTATAGTCGGCTACACCTTC. Translation gives CASSLQGAIVGYTF.

This rearrangement joins TRBV2 to TRBJ2-1, with D possibly matching TRBD2 (5 bases). The CDR3 extends over 15 amino acids. V was trimmed by 7 bases and J by 0 bases, leaving 13 bases between them. Germline assignment: CDR1 SNHLY and CDR2 FYNNEI. The CDR3 sequence: CASMERSPSYNEQFF. The CDR3 DNA is TGTGCCAGCATGGAGCGGAGTCCCTCCTACAATGAGCAGTTCTTC.

With regard to this clone: The junction departs from the called germline gene at one end, perhaps through a read error. The chain uses TRBV5-1 and TRBJ2-3; 7 bases align to TRBD1. The CDR3 has 16 residues. Germline V gene data show CDR1 as SGHRS and CDR2 as YFSETQ. The CDR3 sequence is CASSYGTGVGTDTQYF. The CDR3 DNA reads as TGTGCCAGCAGCTATGGAACAGGGGTGGGCACAGATACGCAGTATTTT.

This chain connects TRBV10-3 to TRBJ2-7; TRBD2 aligns across 8 bases. Germline CDR1 and CDR2: ENHRY and SYGVKD. This CDR3 has 14 residues. The junction had 7 bases not matched to a gene; V was cut back by 6 bases and J by 3 bases. CDR3 DNA sequence: TGTGCCATCAGCGCCGGGACTAGGGGCTACGAGCAGTACTTC. It specifies CAISAGTRGYEQYF.

The rearrangement uses TRBV28 and TRBJ1-4; 9 nucleotides agree with TRBD1. CDR3 length equals 13 residues. Germline V lookup: CDR1 MDHEN, CDR2 SYDVKM. J gave up 7 bases and V 8 bases, and 5 bases lay outside the gene matches. The DNA of the CDR3 is TGTGCCAGCGAGGACAGGGGTTTTGAAAAACTGTTTTTT. It translates to CASEDRGFEKLFF.

This chain connects TRBV12-3 or TRBV12-4 to TRBJ1-2, with D maybe TRBD1 (6 bases). The CDR3 totals 13 residues. V dropped 1 base and J dropped 4 bases, with 7 bases sitting between them. The CDR3 DNA reads TGTGCCAGCAGTTTAGGACAGGTCTATGGCTACACCTTC. Its protein product is CASSLGQVYGYTF.

The genes are TRBV6-5 and TRBJ2-7; D not certain. Trimming left V 0 bases short and J 1 base short, with 10 bases between. Germline lookup yields CDR1 MNHEY and CDR2 SVGAGI. This CDR3 comprises 15 residues. DNA of the CDR3: TGTGCCAGCAGTTACTCGATTGGCAATTCCTACGAGCAGTACTTC. This gives the protein CASSYSIGNSYEQYF.

The chain employs TRBV11-2 and TRBJ2-1, with 7 bases lining up with TRBD2. In germline, CDR1 is SGHAT, CDR2 FQNNGV. V lost 3 bases to trimming and J lost 5 bases; unmatched junction nucleotides: 16. The CDR3 loop spans 18 amino acids. The CDR3 bases are TGTGCCAGCAGCTTCGACGGCCTACTAGCGCCTAGGGACAATGAGCAGTTCTTC. Its protein is CASSFDGLLAPRDNEQFF.

The genes are TRBV11-2 and TRBJ2-1, with TRBD2 identical over 12 bases. With V trimmed by 6 bases and J by 7 bases, 10 bases remained unmatched. CDR1 is SGHAT, CDR2 FQNNGV, per germline. CDR3 length equals 16 residues. The CDR3 is CASRSNLAGGPNEQFF. CDR3 bases: TGTGCCAGCAGGTCTAACCTAGCGGGAGGGCCTAATGAGCAGTTCTTC. Combining the CDR3 with reference TRBV11-2 and TRBJ2-1 gives the whole variable domain EAGVAQSPRYKIIEKRQSVAFWCNPISGHATLYWYQQILGQGPKLLIQFQNNGVVDDSQLPKDRFSAERLKGVDSTLKIQPAKLEDSAVYLCASRSNLAGGPNEQFFGPGTRLTVL.

The chain couples TRBV28 to TRBJ2-7, with D perhaps TRBD1 (7 bases). Trimming took 9 bases from V and 0 from J, leaving 18 bases between them. This CDR3 is 15 amino acids long. Germline V lookup: CDR1 MDHEN, CDR2 SYDVKM. For the CDR3, the DNA is TGTGCCAGTATCCAGGGGGGAACCCCCTCCTACGAGCAGTACTTC. Its translation is CASIQGGTPSYEQYF.

The CDR3 protein is CASRGDRGTSNYGYTF. The CDR3 nucleotides read TGCGCCAGCAGGGGGGACAGGGGGACCTCTAACTATGGCTACACCTTC. The J gene is TRBJ1-2, the V gene TRBV23-1; 11 bases are a match to TRBD1. TRBV23-1 is an ORF, with its function uncertain. The CDR3 is 16 amino acids. The V gene end was trimmed by 6 bases and the J gene end by 0 bases; junction bases not matched to a gene: 6.

This clone has only one observation. This chain uses TRBV5-1 with TRBJ2-5; TRBD2 matches 10 bases. Germline assignment: CDR1 SGHRS and CDR2 YFSETQ. CDR3 size: 16 residues. V lost 4 bases and J lost 2; bases outside the gene matches: 8. The CDR3 DNA is TGCGCCAGCAGCAAAAGCGGGAGGGCAGAGCAAGAGACCCAGTACTTC. This sequence encodes CASSKSGRAEQETQYF.

This chain links TRBV7-2 with TRBJ1-2; 10 bases fit TRBD1. V lost 5 bases to trimming and J lost 8 bases; unmatched junction nucleotides: 8. The CDR3 has 14 amino acids. CDR1 and CDR2 from the germline V gene are SGHTA and FQGNSA. The CDR3 is CASSAGQGIRGYTF. The CDR3 DNA is TGTGCCAGCAGCGCGGGACAGGGGATTAGGGGCTACACCTTC.

V gene TRBV27 combines with J gene TRBJ1-3; D perhaps matches TRBD1 (5 bases). The CDR3 loop spans 16 amino acids. The germline gives CDR1 MNHEY, CDR2 SMNVEV (reference sequence). Trimming pared 5 bases from V and 0 bases from J, leaving 14 bases between. The CDR3 reads CASSRMGGLSGNTIYF. CDR3 sequence (DNA): TGTGCCAGCAGTAGGATGGGGGGACTCTCTGGAAACACCATATATTTT.

V usage is TRBV7-3 and J usage is TRBJ2-3, with 7 bases matching TRBD2. This CDR3 has 14 residues. The germline V gene encodes CDR1 SGHTA and CDR2 FQGTGA. The V segment lost 5 bases and the J segment 2 bases; nucleotides outside the gene matches: 4. The CDR3 region is CASSLRDYTDTQYF. The DNA for the CDR3 is TGTGCCAGCAGCCTCCGGGACTACACAGATACGCAGTATTTT.

The rearrangement joins TRBV27 to TRBJ1-5, with 8 bases fitting TRBD1. The germline V gene has CDR1 MNHEY and CDR2 SMNVEV (reference sequence). This CDR3 is 17 amino acids long. V trimming: 6 bases; J trimming: 3 bases; junction bases outside the gene matches: 13. CDR3 nucleotide sequence: TGTGCCAGCAGCTCCTGGTCCGGGACAGGAGTCAATCAGCCCCAGCATTTT. The encoded protein is CASSSWSGTGVNQPQHF.

This clone was picked up one time. The chain recombines TRBV28 with TRBJ1-4; D is uncertain. The length of the CDR3 is 13 residues. The germline CDR1 and CDR2 sequences are MDHEN and SYDVKM. V was shortened by 3 bases and J by 6 bases, with 8 bases between the two germline ends. The CDR3, as DNA: TGTGCCAGCAGTTTTGAGGGTTATGAAAAACTGTTTTTT. Its protein is CASSFEGYEKLFF. The entire variable domain, with the rest obtained from reference TRBV28 and TRBJ1-4, is as follows: DVKVTQSSRYLVKRTGEKVFLECVQDMDHENMFWYRQDPGLGLRLIYFSYDVKMKEKGDIPEGYSVSREKKERFSLILESASTNQTSMYLCASSFEGYEKLFFGSGTQLSVL.

The gene calls are TRBV27 and TRBJ1-2, with D hard to call. The CDR3 length is 14 residues. V lost 4 bases to trimming and J lost 2 bases, with 11 bases between them. Germline V lookup: CDR1 MNHEY, CDR2 SMNVEV (reference sequence). The CDR3 reads CASSYRDGNYGYTF. CDR3 DNA sequence: TGTGCCAGCAGTTATCGAGACGGGAACTATGGCTACACCTTC.

This rearrangement joins TRBV2 to TRBJ1-4, with D unresolved. Per the germline V gene, CDR1 is SNHLY and CDR2 is FYNNEI. CDR3 size: 15 residues. The V and J ends lost 4 bases and 4 bases respectively, with 13 bases between them. The CDR3 loop reads CASSGAGRNNEKLFF. DNA of the CDR3: TGTGCCAGCAGTGGGGCCGGCAGGAATAATGAAAAACTGTTTTTT.

This clone was seen once. The chain carries TRBV28 and TRBJ2-7; 8 bases line up with TRBD2. Germline CDR1 reads MDHEN; CDR2 reads SYDVKM. V lost 5 bases to trimming and J lost 1 base; unmatched junction nucleotides: 13. This CDR3 is built from 17 residues. CDR3 region: CASSPTVTSEISYEQYF. CDR3 bases: TGTGCCAGCAGTCCGACCGTGACTAGCGAAATTTCCTACGAGCAGTACTTC.

This clone has only a few counts. The chain employs TRBV5-4 and TRBJ2-7, with 9 bases matching TRBD1. Germline V lookup: CDR1 SGHNT, CDR2 YYREEE (reference sequence). The CDR3 is 15 amino acids. V lost 3 bases and J lost 4; bases outside the gene matches: 8. The CDR3: CASSSPGTGSYEQYF. The CDR3 DNA follows: TGTGCCAGCAGCTCGCCCGGGACAGGGAGTTACGAGCAGTACTTC.

The CDR3 region is CASSTRTGGEQYF. The CDR3 bases are TGTGCCAGCAGCACTAGGACAGGGGGCGAGCAGTACTTC. The chain joins TRBV7-8 to TRBJ2-7; 10 bases are shared with TRBD1. The ends lost 5 bases at V and 6 bases at J; junction bases unmatched: 4. Per the germline V gene, CDR1 is SGHVS and CDR2 is FQNEAQ. This CDR3 is built from 13 residues.

The rearrangement joins TRBV5-6 to TRBJ2-7; weak D call: TRBD2 (6 bases). The germline V gene has CDR1 SGHDT and CDR2 YYEEEE. The CDR3 is 15 residues long. The germline V and J ends were trimmed by 1 base and 2 bases, with 13 bases remaining between them. CDR3 DNA sequence: TGTGCCAGCAGCTTGTTCGGGACTTCAACCTACGAGCAGTACTTC. Residues: CASSLFGTSTYEQYF.

This chain uses TRBV7-9 with TRBJ1-6; D perhaps matches TRBD1 (6 bases). The germline gives CDR1 SEHNR, CDR2 FQNEAQ (reference sequence). The CDR3 has 14 amino acids. V was trimmed by 5 bases and J by 7 bases, leaving 12 bases between them. The CDR3 is CASSLDRINSPLHF. The CDR3 DNA follows: TGTGCCAGCAGCCTCGACAGGATCAATTCACCCCTCCACTTT.

The chain couples TRBV10-3 to TRBJ1-1, with TRBD1 matching 11 bases. Per the germline V gene, CDR1 is ENHRY and CDR2 is SYGVKD. The CDR3 loop spans 14 amino acids. Unmatched junction bases numbered 2, after V lost 6 bases and J lost 2 bases. The DNA for the CDR3 is TGTGCCATCAGCCGGACAGGGGGCAACACTGAAGCTTTCTTT. It specifies CAISRTGGNTEAFF.

The chain recombines TRBV27 with TRBJ2-1, with 11 bases lining up with TRBD2. The V gene end was trimmed by 5 bases and the J gene end by 4 bases; junction bases not matched to a gene: 7. Germline CDR1 and CDR2: MNHEY and SMNVEV (reference sequence). The CDR3 is 16 amino acids. CDR3 residues: CASSPRLAGPYNEQFF. The CDR3 DNA reads as TGTGCCAGCAGTCCCAGACTAGCGGGGCCATACAATGAGCAGTTCTTC.

The chain is built from TRBV28 and TRBJ1-4; 10 bases map to TRBD1. This CDR3 region has 15 residues. Germline loops: CDR1 MDHEN, CDR2 SYDVKM. Trimming cost V 4 bases and J 4 bases; bases outside gene matches: 3. The CDR3 DNA follows: TGTGCCAGCAGTTCCGGGACAGGGGTTAATGAAAAACTGTTTTTT. It specifies CASSSGTGVNEKLFF.

The gene calls are TRBV30 and TRBJ1-5; tentative D call: TRBD1 (6 bases). This CDR3 is built from 14 residues. Trimming took off 0 bases at V and 5 bases at J, with 11 bases between the two ends. In germline, CDR1 is GTSNPN, CDR2 SVGIG (reference sequence). The CDR3 DNA reads as TGTGCCTGGAGTGTATCGGGGGGCTATCAGCCCCAGCATTTT. Amino acids: CAWSVSGGYQPQHF.